These T cell receptor beta chains were read from a single sample in a study of blood T cell repertoires in COVID-19. Libraries were prepared by immunoSEQ multiplex PCR; TCRdb keeps only in-frame clonotypes and omits some of them. There are around 250,000 clones in the sample; 75% to 95% occur only once, and about 3% lies in the top ten. The sequencing input was PBMCs or T cells enriched from blood (not recorded which). All receptors derive from a man aged 35-49 years who had been exposed to COVID-19. The CDR3 runs from the conserved cysteine through the conserved F or W. D genes are given only for firm matches. Clone size is shown for a subset of rows, as once, few, many or a class of expanded clone.

TRBV7-9	TRBJ2-1	.	.	TGTGCCAGCAGCTTAGGGTTGAGAGAGCAGTTCTTC	CASSLGLREQFF
TRBV28	TRBJ2-2	TRBD2	.	TGTGCCGGGGGAGCGGGAGGGTTGACCGGGGAGCTGTTTTTT	CAGGAGGLTGELFF
TRBV2	TRBJ1-2	TRBD1	once	TGTGCCAGCACCGAGGACAGGGGAGACTATGGCTACACCTTC	CASTEDRGDYGYTF
TRBV28	TRBJ2-5	.	.	TGTGCCAGCAGTGGAGGTACGAAAGAGACCCAGTACTTC	CASSGGTKETQYF
TRBV7-2	TRBJ2-1	.	.	TGTGCCAGCAGCTTAGGTACAAACAATGAGCAGTTCTTC	CASSLGTNNEQFF
TRBV11-3	TRBJ2-5	.	.	TGTGCCAGCGGTGGGAATGCGGGACGAGAGACCCAGTACTTC	CASGGNAGRETQYF
TRBV24-1	TRBJ1-2	TRBD1	.	TGTGCCACCAGTGATTTGCGGACAGGGGATGGCTACACCTTC	CATSDLRTGDGYTF
TRBV6-5	TRBJ2-1	TRBD2	.	TGTGCCAGCAGTTACGGCCTAGCGGCCTACAATGAGCAGTTCTTC	CASSYGLAAYNEQFF
TRBV18	TRBJ1-2	TRBD1	.	TGTGCCAGCTCACCACGTCCCGGGACAGGGGTTGACGGCTACACCTTC	CASSPRPGTGVDGYTF
TRBV28	TRBJ2-1	.	.	TGTGCCAGCAGTTTCCCGGAAGGGGTGTTCGATGAGCAGTTCTTC	CASSFPEGVFDEQFF
TRBV15	TRBJ2-1	TRBD2	.	TGTGCCACCAGCAGGCGGAGCGGGAGGGACAATGAGCAGTTCTTC	CATSRRSGRDNEQFF
TRBV28	TRBJ2-3	TRBD2	.	TGTGCCAGCAGGCGTAGCGGGCTAGCGGGTCACACAGATACGCAGTATTTT	CASRRSGLAGHTDTQYF
TRBV7-9	TRBJ1-4	TRBD1	.	TGTGCCAGCAGCTTTTTGGACAGGGTTGAAAAACTGTTTTTT	CASSFLDRVEKLFF
TRBV9	TRBJ1-5	.	.	TGTGCCAGCAGCGATTCAGGGGGCAATCAGCCCCAGCATTTT	CASSDSGGNQPQHF
TRBV28	TRBJ2-2	.	.	TGTGCCAGCAGGGGACACGGCAACACCGGGGAGCTGTTTTTT	CASRGHGNTGELFF
TRBV10-3	TRBJ2-1	TRBD2	.	TGTGCCATTAAAGCGGGAGGGCCTTTCAATGAGCAGTTCTTC	CAIKAGGPFNEQFF
TRBV7-2	TRBJ1-5	.	.	TGTGCCAGCAGCCCGATTACCGGGACATTTAGCAATCAGCCCCAGCATTTT	CASSPITGTFSNQPQHF
TRBV5-4	TRBJ2-5	.	.	TGTGCCAGCAGCTTGGCCCCGGGAGCGGTGGAAGAGACCCAGTACTTC	CASSLAPGAVEETQYF
TRBV10-1	TRBJ2-5	.	.	TGCGCCAGCAGTGAGTGGCAAGGCGGGACCCAGTACTTC	CASSEWQGGTQYF
TRBV12-3/TRBV12-4	TRBJ1-5	.	.	TGTGCCAGCAGTTTTAGGGGGAATCAGCCCCAGCATTTT	CASSFRGNQPQHF
TRBV19	TRBJ2-3	TRBD2	.	TGTGCCAGTAGTATCACTAGCGGATACACAGATACGCAGTATTTT	CASSITSGYTDTQYF
TRBV30	TRBJ1-5	TRBD1	.	TGTGCCTGGAGCCATTACCAGGGGGCGAGGCAGCCCCAGCATTTT	CAWSHYQGARQPQHF